This T cell receptor beta chain was identified during a study of cytomegalovirus exposure and HLA in healthy donors. It was with 60 Vbeta and 13 Jbeta primers that the PCR ran. Sequencing used immunoSEQ multiplex PCR; TCRdb keeps in-frame clones, though not all of them. The profile shows about 140,000 clones, 65% to 70% of them singletons. Germline V gene lookup returns CDR1 SGHRS and CDR2 YFSETQ. This CDR3 is 15 amino acids long. V lost 4 bases and J lost 6; bases outside the gene matches: 6. The rearrangement uses TRBV5-1 and TRBJ1-6; 8 bases align to TRBD1. This TCR came from a man in his thirties or forties in good health and CMV-seropositive. Sequenced material: PBMCs. The DNA for the CDR3 is TGCGCCAGCAGCACCGAGACAGGGGTTAATTCACCCCTCCACTTT. Translated: CASSTETGVNSPLHF. The full variable domain, its missing parts supplied by reference TRBV5-1 and TRBJ1-6, is KAGVTQTPRYLIKTRGQQVTLSCSPISGHRSVSWYQQTPGQGLQFLFEYFSETQRNKGNFPGRFSGRQFSNSRSEMNVSTLELGDSALYLCASSTETGVNSPLHFGNGTRLTVT.